This is a list of T cell receptor beta chains from one sample in a study of T cell changes during pregnancy in multiple sclerosis. Repertoires were generated with immunoSEQ multiplex PCR, while TCRdb's copy carries only in-frame clones and drops some. Among some 40,000 clones listed, roughly 88% were seen once. This specimen was CD8+ T cells from peripheral blood mononuclear cells, taken in the first trimester of pregnancy. Receptor source: a female donor with multiple sclerosis, enrolled in a pregnancy study. CDR3s include the opening cysteine and the closing phenylalanine or tryptophan. The D gene is left open where the match is weak. A clone size is listed for some rows: how often the clone was seen (once, few, many), or a class if it is expanded.

TRBJ2-1 | - | - | TRBV4-2 | CASSQEQPGEYNEQFF | TGTGCCAGCAGCCAAGAACAGCCAGGGGAGTACAATGAGCAGTTCTTC
TRBJ1-1 | - | - | TRBV6-1 | CASSPGSRVEAFF | TGTGCCAGCAGCCCCGGGTCTCGGGTTGAAGCTTTCTTT
TRBJ2-3 | - | TRBD1 | TRBV7-6 | CASSSDGDRSDTQYF | TGTGCCAGCAGCTCAGATGGGGACAGGTCAGATACGCAGTATTTT
TRBJ2-6 | - | - | TRBV5-5 | CASSQGGPSGANVLTF | TGTGCCAGCAGCCAAGGGGGTCCCTCTGGGGCCAACGTCCTGACTTTC
TRBJ1-1 | - | - | TRBV6-5 | CASRRGRVANTEAFF | TGTGCCAGCAGGCGGGGGAGGGTCGCGAACACTGAAGCTTTCTTT
TRBJ2-2 | once | TRBD2 | TRBV9 | CASSGTGLAGTGELFF | TGTGCCAGCAGCGGGACGGGACTAGCGGGGACCGGGGAGCTGTTTTTT
TRBJ1-1 | - | - | TRBV4-2 | CASSQEEGMNTEAFF | TGTGCCAGCAGCCAAGAGGAGGGGATGAACACTGAAGCTTTCTTT
TRBJ1-5 | - | - | TRBV27 | CASSRDSYNQPQHF | TGTGCCAGCAGCCGAGACAGTTACAATCAGCCCCAGCATTTT
TRBJ2-7 | - | - | TRBV11-2 | CASSLGFGQGASAYF | -
TRBJ2-1 | - | TRBD1 | TRBV13 | CASSGRQGVFQFF | TGTGCCAGCAGCGGACGACAGGGGGTCTTTCAGTTCTTC
TRBJ2-7 | - | TRBD1 | TRBV7-9 | CASSFDRGRSYEQYF | TGTGCCAGCAGCTTTGACAGGGGCCGCTCCTACGAGCAGTACTTC
TRBJ2-5 | - | - | TRBV2 | CASSDFGGVLQETQYF | TGTGCCAGCAGTGACTTTGGCGGGGTCCTCCAAGAGACCCAGTACTTC
TRBJ1-2 | - | - | TRBV29-1 | CSAPRMGEGYTF | TGCAGCGCCCCGCGAATGGGAGAGGGCTACACCTTC
TRBJ1-1 | - | - | TRBV15 | CATSPQDSSSTEAFF | TGTGCCACCAGCCCCCAGGACAGTTCGAGCACTGAAGCTTTCTTT
TRBJ2-7 | - | - | TRBV11-2 | CASGTGLEQYF | TGTGCCAGCGGCACTGGACTCGAGCAGTACTTC
TRBJ2-7 | - | - | TRBV7-6 | CASSLGGRTRMSEQYF | TGTGCCAGCAGCTTAGGCGGTAGGACACGGATGAGCGAGCAGTACTTC
TRBJ1-2 | - | - | TRBV27 | CASSLSDISGPLGYTF | TGTGCCAGCAGTTTATCGGACATATCTGGCCCCCTCGGCTACACCTTC
TRBJ2-1 | - | - | TRBV7-9 | CASSLDGGYNEQFF | TGTGCCAGCAGCTTAGATGGGGGGTACAATGAGCAGTTCTTC
TRBJ2-3 | - | - | TRBV7-9 | CASSTMGGATDTQYF | TGTGCCAGCAGTACGATGGGGGGGGCTACAGATACGCAGTATTTT
TRBJ2-7 | once | - | TRBV27 | CASSRPGHFYEQYF | TGTGCCAGCAGTAGACCGGGACACTTCTACGAGCAGTACTTC
TRBJ1-2 | once | - | TRBV4-1 | CASSQEDLGLTAFYGYTF | TGCGCCAGCAGCCAAGAGGATCTGGGACTCACGGCCTTCTATGGCTACACCTTC
TRBJ2-3 | - | TRBD2 | TRBV2 | CASSESPSGLGDTQYF | TGTGCCAGCAGTGAAAGCCCTAGCGGGCTGGGAGATACGCAGTATTTT
TRBJ2-7 | - | - | TRBV6-5 | CASSYYGSLEQYF | TGTGCCAGCAGTTACTACGGGAGTCTCGAGCAGTACTTC
TRBJ1-2 | once | - | TRBV9 | CASSPGTYGYTF | TGTGCCAGCAGCCCCGGTACCTATGGCTACACCTTC
TRBJ2-1 | - | - | TRBV6-4 | CASSELGGRSYNEQFF | TGTGCCAGCAGTGAGCTCGGGGGGCGCTCCTACAATGAGCAGTTCTTC
TRBJ2-1 | - | - | TRBV6-1 | CATPGGSDEQFF | TGTGCCACCCCCGGAGGGTCCGATGAGCAGTTCTTC
TRBJ1-1 | - | - | TRBV5-4 | CASSFGGTEAFF | TGTGCCAGCAGCTTCGGGGGAACTGAAGCTTTCTTT